This TCR beta chain was obtained from a study of shared clonotypes between healthy human individuals. At the level of the study: Each donor's CD4 naive and CD4 memory cells filled three plates apiece, CD8 naive two, and CD8 memory one.

The CDR3 sequence is 16 residues long. V was shortened by 8 bases and J by 0 bases, with 17 bases between the two germline ends. From germline, CDR1 is MNHEY and CDR2 SMNVEV (reference sequence). Here immunoSEQ multiplex PCR was the method, and the copy in TCRdb shows in-frame clones only, minus some. The sample shows approximately 740,000 clones, 80% to 95% of them seen only once. Worth noting for this clone: Its target is not known.

CD45RO negativity and positive selection for CCR7 defined naive CD8 cells, a population that excluded terminally differentiated effector memory CD45RA+ cells. Adult donors, all healthy and HIV-negative, had no recent acute infections or vaccinations. Findings and limits, study-wide: It was expected that sequencing depth would affect clonotype sharing among donors.

The chain carries TRBV27 and TRBJ2-1; no clear D. The material sequenced was naive CD8+ T cells sorted from blood. The TCR was taken from a man aged 30 to 45 in good health. The CDR3 protein is CASSPANANSYNEQFF. CDR3 in DNA: TGTGCCAGCTCCCCCGCGAATGCTAACTCCTACAATGAGCAGTTCTTC.